The next 24 T cell receptor beta chains were all read from a single sample in a study of cytomegalovirus exposure and HLA in healthy donors. Method: immunoSEQ multiplex PCR; TCRdb's copy keeps in-frame clones and lacks some. The data show 95,000 to 150,000 clones, with roughly 95% seen just once and about 1.7% held by the top ten. Sequencing was done on a sample of PBMCs. The receptor set was obtained from a man in his late teens or twenties in good health and CMV-seronegative.

This rearrangement joins TRBV5-1 to TRBJ2-1; 11 bases line up with TRBD2. Trimming at V came to 6 bases and at J to 6 bases, leaving 14 bases not matched to a gene. The CDR3 has 17 amino acids. From germline, CDR1 is SGHRS and CDR2 YFSETQ. The DNA of the CDR3 is TGCGCCAGCACCGTTCTGTTAGCGGGAGGGCCGGGCAATGAGCAGTTCTTC. Protein product: CASTVLLAGGPGNEQFF.

The V gene is TRBV14, the J gene TRBJ2-7; TRBD2 matches 10 bases. The CDR3 is 14 residues long. With V trimmed by 4 bases and J by 3 bases, 3 bases remained unmatched. Germline loops: CDR1 SGHDN, CDR2 FVKESK. CDR3 sequence: CASSPGLAYYEQYF. The CDR3 DNA is TGTGCCAGCAGCCCGGGACTAGCGTACTACGAGCAGTACTTC. Supplemented by reference TRBV14 and TRBJ2-7, the full variable domain reads EAGVTQFPSHSVIEKGQTVTLRCDPISGHDNLYWYRRVMGKEIKFLLHFVKESKQDESGMPNNRFLAERTGGTYSTLKVQPAELEDSGVYFCASSPGLAYYEQYFGPGTRLTVT.

This clone was counted between two and nine times. This chain's CDR3 is CASSRDRGTEKLFF. CDR3 coding DNA: TGTGCCAGCAGCCGGGACAGGGGAACTGAAAAACTGTTTTTT. The chain combines TRBV2 with TRBJ1-4, with 10 bases aligning to TRBD1. The CDR3 has 14 residues. The trim removed 6 bases at V and 7 bases at J, leaving 5 bases unmatched. Looked up from germline, CDR1 is SNHLY and CDR2 is FYNNEI.

The rearrangement links TRBV27 to TRBJ2-7; 9 nucleotides align to TRBD1. The CDR3 loop spans 14 amino acids. J lost 5 bases, V lost 3 bases, and 5 bases had no gene match. Germline values: CDR1 MNHEY, CDR2 SMNVEV (reference sequence). The CDR3 DNA is TGTGCCAGCAGTTTCCGGGACAGGGTGAACGAGCAGTACTTC. Amino acid sequence: CASSFRDRVNEQYF.

This chain joins TRBV30 and TRBJ2-7; no definite D call. Trimming left V 3 bases short and J 0 bases short, with 12 bases between. This CDR3 has 14 amino acids. In germline, CDR1 is GTSNPN, CDR2 SVGIG (reference sequence). The CDR3, as DNA: TGTGCCTGGAGCGCCCTAGGTTTCTCCTACGAGCAGTACTTC. It is translated as CAWSALGFSYEQYF.

This rearrangement joins TRBV18 to TRBJ2-3; 7 bases line up with TRBD2. The CDR3 runs 16 residues. V was clipped by 1 base and J by 2 bases; unmatched bases: 6. Germline loops: CDR1 KGHSH, CDR2 LQKENI. DNA for the CDR3: TGTGCCAGCTCACCACTCTCTCTAGCGGACACAGATACGCAGTATTTT. This encodes CASSPLSLADTDTQYF.

This clone was recorded only once. The rearrangement joins TRBV11-1 to TRBJ1-1; 7 bases are a match to TRBD1. Losses at the gene ends were 0 bases for V and 3 bases for J; bases not matched to a gene: 4. CDR1 SGHAT and CDR2 FQDESV come from the germline V gene (reference sequence). CDR3 size: 15 residues. For the CDR3, the DNA is TGTGCCAGCAGCTTAGCAGGGGGCAGGGACACTGAAGCTTTCTTT. This translates into CASSLAGGRDTEAFF.

J is TRBJ1-1 and V is TRBV11-2, with D hard to call. The CDR3 spans 14 residues. The ends were cut back, 6 bases at V and 0 bases at J, with 11 bases in the middle. Germline V gene data show CDR1 as SGHAT and CDR2 as FQNNGV. The DNA of the CDR3 is TGTGCCAGCAGGTCCGGACTGCTGAACACTGAAGCTTTCTTT. Translated: CASRSGLLNTEAFF.

As for this clone: Different DNA sequences within this sample yield the same CDR3. The chain employs TRBV5-1 and TRBJ1-1; D may be TRBD1 (6 bases). The CDR3 runs to 13 residues. Germline values: CDR1 SGHRS, CDR2 YFSETQ. Trimming shortened V by 7 bases and J by 0 bases, and 10 bases separated the two germline ends. CDR3 DNA: TGCGCCAGCCGCCAGGGGCTGAACACTGAAGCTTTCTTT. Its translation is CASRQGLNTEAFF.

The table lists this clone with a count of one. This chain links TRBV9 with TRBJ2-2; the D gene is possibly TRBD1 (6 bases). Between the trimmed V and J ends, which lost 0 bases and 12 bases, there was a span of 12 bases. The germline CDR1 and CDR2 sequences are SGDLS and YYNGEE. The CDR3 is made up of 13 amino acids. CDR3 sequence (DNA): TGTGCCAGCAGCGTAGCAGGGGCGCAAAAGCTGTTTTTT. Residues: CASSVAGAQKLFF.

This chain connects TRBV11-2 to TRBJ2-5; D possibly corresponds to TRBD2 (5 bases). This CDR3 has 12 amino acids. Trimming cost V 1 base and J 14 bases, with 14 bases left between them. In germline, CDR1 is SGHAT, CDR2 FQNNGV. The CDR3 DNA sequence: TGTGCCAGCAGCTTAGGTCCGGGAAGGGTTTACTTC. As protein: CASSLGPGRVYF.

This clone appeared a single time. V and J are TRBV27 and TRBJ1-1; possibly TRBD1 for D (6 bases). Germline CDR1 and CDR2: MNHEY and SMNVEV (reference sequence). The CDR3 contains 12 residues. Trimming shortened V by 6 bases and J by 5 bases, and 10 bases separated the two germline ends. This CDR3 reads CASSETGTEAFF. The CDR3, as DNA: TGTGCCAGCAGCGAAACAGGGACTGAAGCTTTCTTT.

CDR3 region: CASTWGQRNTIYF. DNA of the CDR3: TGTGCCAGCACCTGGGGACAGCGAAACACCATATATTTT. The rearrangement uses TRBV11-2 and TRBJ1-3; 7 nucleotides align to TRBD1. Unmatched junction bases numbered 5, after V lost 7 bases and J lost 5 bases. The CDR3 covers 13 residues. Germline V lookup: CDR1 SGHAT, CDR2 FQNNGV.

The rearrangement links TRBV4-3 to TRBJ2-3, with 8 bases aligning to TRBD2. V trimming: 1 base; J trimming: 1 base; junction bases outside the gene matches: 4. CDR1 is LGHNA and CDR2 is YSLEER in the germline V gene. The CDR3 has 16 amino acids. The CDR3 loop reads CASSQVAAGGTDTQYF. The CDR3 DNA reads as TGCGCCAGCAGCCAAGTGGCAGCGGGAGGCACAGATACGCAGTATTTT.

The chain is built from TRBV18 and TRBJ2-3; no clear D. There are 16 residues in the CDR3. Per germline, CDR1 KGHSH and CDR2 LQKENI. The V and J ends lost 6 bases and 0 bases respectively, with 16 bases between them. In DNA form, the CDR3 reads TGTGCCAGCTCCCCCCAGGCCCCACCCAGCACAGATACGCAGTATTTT. Translating it yields CASSPQAPPSTDTQYF.

The rearrangement links TRBV6-5 to TRBJ2-1; the D is unclear. Deletions cut 4 bases from V and 4 bases from J, with 5 bases between. The CDR3 sequence is 12 residues long. Germline CDR1 MNHEY, CDR2 SVGAGI. This CDR3 is CASSSGYNEQFF. The CDR3 nucleotides read TGTGCCAGCAGTTCAGGATACAATGAGCAGTTCTTC.

CDR3 DNA: TGCGCCAGCAGCCCCGGCCGGGACAGGGTTTGGGCGGGCCCGAGGGGGCAGTTCTTC. Its protein is CASSPGRDRVWAGPRGQFF. The chain is built from TRBV5-1 and TRBJ2-1; 9 bases are a match to TRBD1. This CDR3 contains 19 residues. Germline lookup yields CDR1 SGHRS and CDR2 YFSETQ. J gave up 12 bases and V 4 bases, and 26 bases lay outside the gene matches.

The chain joins TRBV7-2 to TRBJ1-5; D uncertain. V dropped 2 bases and J dropped 4 bases, with 9 bases sitting between them. The CDR3 loop spans 14 amino acids. The germline CDR1 and CDR2 sequences are SGHTA and FQGNSA. The CDR3 region is CASSLYGLNQPQHF. The CDR3 DNA reads TGTGCCAGCAGCTTATACGGGTTAAATCAGCCCCAGCATTTT.

The chain carries TRBV5-4 and TRBJ2-1; 9 nucleotides match TRBD2. Germline lookup yields CDR1 SGHNT and CDR2 YYREEE (reference sequence). The V gene end was trimmed by 0 bases and the J gene end by 7 bases; junction bases not matched to a gene: 5. This CDR3 is 15 amino acids long. The CDR3 nucleotides are TGTGCCAGCAGCTTGGCTAGCGGGATAGTTAATGAGCAGTTCTTC. As protein: CASSLASGIVNEQFF.

The CDR3 DNA reads as TGTGCCAGCAGCCCTGATAGAATAGACAGGGAGGTAGGCTACGAGCAGTACTTC. It specifies CASSPDRIDREVGYEQYF. The chain employs TRBV28 and TRBJ2-7; the D gene is possibly TRBD1 (7 bases). The germline CDR1 and CDR2 sequences are MDHEN and SYDVKM. This CDR3 is built from 18 residues. V dropped 6 bases and J dropped 3 bases, with 27 bases sitting between them.

This chain connects TRBV13 to TRBJ2-3; D is perhaps TRBD2 (5 bases). Germline CDR1 PRHDT, CDR2 FYEKMQ (reference sequence). The V end was cut by 4 bases, the J end by 0 bases, with 17 bases between. The CDR3 runs to 17 residues. CDR3 DNA sequence: TGTGCCAGCAGCTCACCTAGGAGCGGAACTAGCACAGATACGCAGTATTTT. It yields the protein CASSSPRSGTSTDTQYF. The whole variable domain, filled in from reference TRBV13 and TRBJ2-3, reads AAGVIQSPRHLIKEKRETATLKCYPIPRHDTVYWYQQGPGQDPQFLISFYEKMQSDKGSIPDRFSAQQFSDYHSELNMSSLELGDSALYFCASSSPRSGTSTDTQYFGPGTRLTVL.

The gene calls are TRBV19 and TRBJ2-2, with 14 bases identical to TRBD2. The CDR3 is 19 residues long. V shed 6 bases, J shed 5 bases, and the junction held 14 bases outside the gene matches. Germline V gene data show CDR1 as LNHDA and CDR2 as SQIVND (reference sequence). CDR3 residues: CASRNNRGGLAGGTGELFF. The CDR3, as DNA: TGTGCCAGTAGGAACAACAGGGGTGGACTAGCGGGAGGTACCGGGGAGCTGTTTTTT.

The V call is TRBV7-8, the J call TRBJ2-5; D gene uncertain. Trimming removed 4 bases from V and 2 bases from J, with 11 bases in between. Germline CDR1 reads SGHVS; CDR2 reads FQNEAQ. The CDR3 runs to 14 residues. CDR3 region: CASSSRRSQETQYF. As DNA, the CDR3 is TGTGCCAGCAGCTCCCGCCGGTCGCAAGAGACCCAGTACTTC.

This clone was seen once. This chain links TRBV27 with TRBJ1-2; D possibly corresponds to TRBD1 (6 bases). The V end lost 6 bases, the J end lost 5 bases, and 13 bases lay between the germline ends. The CDR3 runs 13 residues. The V gene's germline CDR1 is MNHEY and CDR2 SMNVEV (reference sequence). CDR3 region: CASSPQGTYGYTF. The CDR3, as DNA: TGTGCCAGCAGCCCACAGGGAACTTATGGCTACACCTTC.